The 27 T cell receptor beta chains below come from one sample, sequenced in a study of identical twins. TCRdb recomputed calls from the 5' RACE reads with MiXCR, one row per CDR3 protein. The sample holds 200,000 to 300,000 distinct CDR3 sequences, roughly 12% seen once. These data were also filed under a second study, of yellow fever vaccine responses in identical twins.

The specimen was memory (CD45RO+) T cells sorted from blood. The receptors were sampled from a woman aged 18-29 years in good health.

This clonotype was recorded only once. J is TRBJ1-1 and V is TRBV23-1; no definite D call. TRBV23-1 has ORF status, its function being uncertain. The V end lost 3 bases, the J end lost 1 base, and 9 bases lay between the germline ends. This CDR3 contains 14 residues. This CDR3 is CASSHGDKNTEAFF. The CDR3 DNA reads TGCGCCAGCAGTCATGGTGACAAGAACACTGAAGCTTTCTTT.

The chain recombines TRBV18 with TRBJ2-5; D is unresolved. Germline V lookup: CDR1 KGHSH, CDR2 LQKENI. This CDR3 spans 14 amino acids. The ends were cut back, 4 bases at V and 5 bases at J, with 14 bases in the middle. The CDR3 DNA is TGTGCCAGCTCACTAACCCTTCTGGAGGAGACCCAGTACTTC. Translated, it gives CASSLTLLEETQYF.

Ten or more counts support this clonotype. The chain has TRBV12-3 or TRBV12-4 and TRBJ2-3, with unresolved D. V lost 6 bases to trimming and J lost 1 base, with 8 bases between them. The CDR3 totals 13 residues. The CDR3 DNA follows: TGTGCCAGCAGCATTCTAGGCACAGATACGCAGTATTTT. Protein sequence: CASSILGTDTQYF.

The sample holds a few counts of this clonotype. The V gene is TRBV29-1, the J gene TRBJ1-2; D not resolved. V was shortened by 3 bases and J by 7 bases, with 12 bases between the two germline ends. This CDR3 has 12 residues. CDR1 is SQVTM and CDR2 is ANQGSEA in the germline V gene. CDR3 residues: CSVEVSLSGYTF. In nucleotides, the CDR3 is TGCAGCGTTGAGGTTTCGTTGAGTGGCTACACCTTC.

This clonotype showed up just a few times. V gene TRBV12-5 combines with J gene TRBJ2-3; D is perhaps TRBD1 or TRBD2 (6 bases each). This CDR3 is 16 amino acids long. Germline V lookup: CDR1 LGHNT, CDR2 FRNRAP. Trimming stripped 7 bases from V and 2 bases from J, with 19 bases between. CDR3 sequence (DNA): TGTGCTAGTGCCCTTGGAGGGGCAGGGGTCACAGATACGCAGTATTTT. Translated, it gives CASALGGAGVTDTQYF. Supplemented by reference TRBV12-5 and TRBJ2-3, the full variable domain reads DARVTQTPRHKVTEMGQEVTMRCQPILGHNTVFWYRQTMMQGLELLAYFRNRAPLDDSGMPKDRFSAEMPDATLATLKIQPSEPRDSAVYFCASALGGAGVTDTQYFGPGTRLTVL.

Here the CDR3 reads CAWSQKGYEQYF. The DNA of the CDR3 is TGTGCCTGGAGCCAAAAAGGGTACGAGCAGTACTTC. The rearrangement uses TRBV30 and TRBJ2-7; no clear D gene. Trimming took off 3 bases at V and 4 bases at J, with 10 bases between the two ends. Germline V gene sequence: CDR1 GTSNPN, CDR2 SVGIG (reference sequence). CDR3 length: 12 amino acids.

This clonotype has just a few counts. The chain is built from TRBV21-1 and TRBJ2-7; the table's D call, TRBD1, has no DNA check behind it. TRBV21-1 is a documented pseudogene. This CDR3 has 14 amino acids. CDR3 in DNA: TGTGCCAGCAGCCCCCCCGAAGGATCCTACGAGCAGTACTTC. Protein sequence: CASSPPEGSYEQYF.

The chain joins TRBV3-1 to TRBJ1-1; no clear D. This CDR3 contains 13 residues. V lost 4 bases and J lost 5, with 11 bases in between. Germline CDR1 is LGHDT and CDR2 is YNNKEL (reference sequence). In DNA, the CDR3 is TGTGCCAGCAGCCCCTTACCTGAAACTGAAGCTTTCTTT. Translating gives CASSPLPETEAFF.

J is TRBJ2-5 and V is TRBV18; 11 nucleotides align to TRBD2. CDR3 length equals 16 residues. Germline V lookup: CDR1 KGHSH, CDR2 LQKENI. V trimming: 5 bases; J trimming: 2 bases; junction bases outside the gene matches: 7. The chain's CDR3 is CASSIGTSGNQETQYF. CDR3 in DNA: TGTGCCAGCTCAATCGGGACTAGCGGAAATCAAGAGACCCAGTACTTC.

This rearrangement joins TRBV3-1 to TRBJ1-3; tentative D call: TRBD1 (6 bases). CDR1 and CDR2 from the germline V gene are LGHDT and YNNKEL (reference sequence). The CDR3 length is 17 residues. The germline V and J ends were trimmed by 1 base and 0 bases, with 13 bases remaining between them. The CDR3: CASSQGVGADSGNTIYF. The CDR3 DNA follows: TGTGCCAGCAGCCAAGGAGTGGGGGCCGACTCTGGAAACACCATATATTTT.

The chain has TRBV10-3 and TRBJ2-3, with TRBD2 as a possible D gene (5 bases). V lost 6 bases, J lost 1 base, and 17 bases lay in between. The CDR3 spans 16 residues. Germline-derived CDR1 and CDR2 are ENHRY and SYGVKD. CDR3 loop: CAIRRLTRLGTDTQYF. CDR3 DNA sequence: TGTGCCATCAGGAGACTAACCCGTCTCGGCACAGATACGCAGTATTTT.

This clonotype was observed a handful of times. The rearrangement uses TRBV6-1 and TRBJ2-1; TRBD2 matches 8 bases. CDR3 length: 13 residues. V was pared by 7 bases and J by 7 bases, with 6 bases of the junction left unmatched. Per the germline V gene, CDR1 is MNHNS and CDR2 is SASEGT. CDR3 nucleotide sequence: TGTGCCAGCATACGTCGGGGGGGAAATGAGCAGTTCTTC. Protein product: CASIRRGGNEQFF.

This clonotype showed up just a few times. This chain links TRBV10-3 with TRBJ1-5; 8 bases align to TRBD1. J gave up 10 bases and V 10 bases, and 12 bases lay outside the gene matches. This CDR3 has 13 residues. Per germline, CDR1 ENHRY and CDR2 SYGVKD. DNA of the CDR3: TGTGCCACCCGGACAGGGCCCGATTATCCCCAGCATTTT. It is translated as CATRTGPDYPQHF.

In this sample, this clonotype turned up many times. The CDR3 region has the DNA TGCAGCTCCCGGGGGGACAACACAGATACGCAGTATTTT. It encodes CSSRGDNTDTQYF. The rearrangement uses TRBV29-1 and TRBJ2-3, with D possibly matching TRBD2 (7 bases). Germline-derived CDR1 and CDR2 are SQVTM and ANQGSEA. The CDR3 loop spans 13 amino acids. Trimming removed 8 bases from V and 2 bases from J, with 14 bases in between.

This clonotype was detected only a few times. V is TRBV6-1 and J is TRBJ2-4; 10 nucleotides line up with TRBD2. The V gene end was trimmed by 2 bases and the J gene end by 0 bases; junction bases not matched to a gene: 1. In germline, CDR1 is MNHNS, CDR2 SASEGT. This CDR3 has 16 amino acids. This chain's CDR3 is CASSELAGEAKNIQYF. The CDR3 DNA reads as TGTGCCAGCAGTGAACTAGCGGGGGAAGCCAAAAACATTCAGTACTTC.

This clonotype occurred many times. The genes are TRBV5-1 and TRBJ2-3, with D tentatively TRBD2 (6 bases). The V and J ends lost 4 bases and 4 bases respectively, with 19 bases between them. This CDR3 contains 16 residues. From germline, CDR1 is SGHRS and CDR2 YFSETQ. The CDR3 loop reads CASSTGGAGIADTQYF. The CDR3 bases are TGCGCCAGCAGCACCGGCGGGGCAGGGATCGCAGATACGCAGTATTTT. The full variable domain, rest sourced from reference TRBV5-1 and TRBJ2-3, is KAGVTQTPRYLIKTRGQQVTLSCSPISGHRSVSWYQQTPGQGLQFLFEYFSETQRNKGNFPGRFSGRQFSNSRSEMNVSTLELGDSALYLCASSTGGAGIADTQYFGPGTRLTVL.

J is TRBJ2-3 and V is TRBV29-1; 13 nucleotides line up with TRBD2. Germline CDR1 and CDR2: SQVTM and ANQGSEA. Trimming took 7 bases from V and 10 from J; bases not matched to a gene: 8. The CDR3 runs 13 residues. CDR3 region: CSDTSGRDRAQYF. The CDR3 DNA follows: TGCAGCGACACTAGCGGGAGGGACAGGGCGCAGTATTTT.

The chain employs TRBV24-1 and TRBJ1-5; 9 bases agree with TRBD1. Trimming took 3 bases from V and 0 from J; bases not matched to a gene: 2. CDR3 length equals 16 residues. Germline CDR1 and CDR2: KGHDR and SFDVKD. CDR3 nucleotides: TGTGCCACCAGTGATCCGGGACAGGGTAGCAATCAGCCCCAGCATTTT. The encoded protein is CATSDPGQGSNQPQHF.

This clonotype showed up just a few times. This chain joins TRBV14 and TRBJ2-5; D gene unclear. Germline V gives CDR1 SGHDN, CDR2 FVKESK. Trimming left V 1 base short and J 9 bases short, with 6 bases between. This CDR3 region has 11 residues. The CDR3 protein is CASSQGLAQYF. Written as DNA, the CDR3 is TGTGCCAGCAGCCAAGGTCTGGCCCAGTACTTC.

This chain links TRBV19 with TRBJ2-5; the match to TRBD1 covers 7 bases. CDR3 length: 17 residues. V was clipped by 6 bases and J by 4 bases; unmatched bases: 17. The germline V gene has CDR1 LNHDA and CDR2 SQIVND (reference sequence). The CDR3 coding sequence is TGTGCCAGTAGCCGGACACCCTCGACAGGGTTGCGAGAGACCCAGTACTTC. It translates to CASSRTPSTGLRETQYF.

There are a few counts of this clonotype. Here the CDR3 DNA reads TGTGCCAGCAGTTTGGGCGGGGGTAGCGATGAGCAGTTCTTC. This gives the protein CASSLGGGSDEQFF. This rearrangement joins TRBV12-3 or TRBV12-4 to TRBJ2-1, with 7 bases matching TRBD2. This CDR3 region has 14 residues. J lost 8 bases, V lost 3 bases, and 7 bases had no gene match.

This clonotype has more than one count but fewer than ten. An end of the junction does not agree with germline; a read error may underlie this. This sequence joins TRBV7-7 and TRBJ2-1; D possibly corresponds to TRBD1 (5 bases). The CDR3 is 14 amino acids. Germline V CDR1 and CDR2: SSHAT, FNYEAQ (reference sequence). The chain's CDR3 is CASSRDSVNNEQFF. In nucleotides, the CDR3 is TGTGCTAGCAGCCGAGACAGTGTAAACAATGAGCAGTTCTTC.

About this clonotype itself: At one end the junction does not follow the germline gene, possibly because of a read error. J is TRBJ1-1 and V is TRBV18, with 7 bases that match TRBD1. This CDR3 has 11 residues. Germline lookup yields CDR1 KGHSH and CDR2 LQKENI. The CDR3 loop reads CASSFDRVLRF. In DNA form, the CDR3 reads TGTGCCAGCTCATTCGACAGGGTTCTAAGATTT.

In its sample, this clonotype was seen many times. J is TRBJ1-1 and V is TRBV7-2; tentative D call: TRBD1 (6 bases). Per the germline V gene, CDR1 is SGHTA and CDR2 is FQGNSA. The CDR3 consists of 14 residues. V lost 5 bases, J lost 6 bases, and 16 bases lay in between. This chain's CDR3 is CASSTQGGGPEAFF. DNA of the CDR3: TGTGCCAGCAGCACCCAAGGGGGGGGGCCTGAAGCTTTCTTT.

The chain couples TRBV29-1 to TRBJ2-1; either TRBD1 or TRBD2 may supply D (5 bases each). This CDR3 comprises 14 residues. V was shortened by 3 bases and J by 10 bases, with 19 bases between the two germline ends. Germline V gene data show CDR1 as SQVTM and CDR2 as ANQGSEA. DNA for the CDR3: TGCAGCGTTGATGGGGCGGACTCCAATCTAGAGCAGTTCTTC. Its translation is CSVDGADSNLEQFF.

This CDR3 reads CASSLSSGANSPLHF. As DNA, the CDR3 is TGTGCCAGCAGCTTAAGTTCAGGGGCCAATTCACCCCTCCACTTT. The V gene is TRBV7-9, the J gene TRBJ1-6; a possible D gene is TRBD1 (6 bases). The CDR3 extends over 15 amino acids. CDR1 is SEHNR, CDR2 FQNEAQ, per germline (reference sequence). V was clipped by 2 bases and J by 7 bases, with 12 bases between them.

This clonotype was seen many times. J is TRBJ2-5 and V is TRBV10-2, with a possible D match to TRBD1 (6 bases). This CDR3 comprises 13 residues. Looked up from germline, CDR1 is WSHSY and CDR2 is SAAADI. Trimming took off 6 bases at V and 5 bases at J, with 13 bases between the two ends. The CDR3: CASSLTGPETQYF. The CDR3 DNA reads TGCGCCAGCAGCTTAACAGGGCCCGAGACCCAGTACTTC.